Below are 24 T cell receptor beta chains sequenced from a single sample in a study of CD8 T cells in Susac syndrome. Random hexamers were used to reverse transcribe an amount of roughly 0.5 to 1 ug RNA. TCRdb re-derived calls from the immunoSEQ multiplex PCR reads in MiXCR, one entry per CDR3 protein. The sample consists of about 150,000 distinct CDR3 sequences, approximately 94% of them appearing once. The sequenced material came from CD4+ T cells from PBMCs. Every receptor here comes from a human donor with Susac syndrome.

The chain recombines TRBV15 with TRBJ2-2; no reliable D call. Germline CDR1 LNHNV, CDR2 YYDKDF (reference sequence). The CDR3 has 14 residues. V shed 4 bases and J shed 1 base, with 7 bases lying between them. DNA for the CDR3: TGTGCCACCAGCACGAGCGTGAACACCGGGGAGCTGTTTTTT. Translating gives CATSTSVNTGELFF.

This chain connects TRBV9 to TRBJ2-2, with D perhaps assigned TRBD1 or TRBD2 (6 bases each). This CDR3 comprises 16 residues. Germline V CDR1 and CDR2: SGDLS, YYNGEE. V was shortened by 2 bases and J by 4 bases, with 15 bases between the two germline ends. DNA for the CDR3: TGTGCCAGCAGCGTTGTGAGGGGGGCGTCCACCGGGGAGCTGTTTTTT. Translation: CASSVVRGASTGELFF.

This sequence joins TRBV4-1 and TRBJ1-1; D is undetermined. CDR1 MGHRA and CDR2 YSYEKL come from the germline V gene. V lost 1 base and J lost 8, with 14 bases in between. There are 14 residues in the CDR3. Written as DNA, the CDR3 is TGCGCCAGCAGCCAAGGACCCCTTTCGTCGGAAGCTTTCTTT. Amino acids: CASSQGPLSSEAFF.

The V and J genes are TRBV20-1 and TRBJ2-1, with TRBD2 matching 14 bases. CDR1 and CDR2 (germline): DFQATT, SNEGSKA (reference sequence). This CDR3 is built from 12 residues. CDR3 in DNA: TGCAGACCGACTAGCGGGAGGGATGAGCAGTTCTTC. It encodes CRPTSGRDEQFF.

V gene TRBV20-1 combines with J gene TRBJ1-5; D not certain. In germline, CDR1 is DFQATT, CDR2 SNEGSKA (reference sequence). The CDR3 spans 14 residues. Trimming stripped 2 bases from V and 7 bases from J, with 15 bases between. For the CDR3, the DNA is TGCAGTGCTAGAAGGGCCACGGAGGGACAGCCCCAGCATTTT. Residues: CSARRATEGQPQHF.

This clonotype was detected once. This chain connects TRBV24-1 to TRBJ1-2, with unresolved D. This CDR3 spans 12 amino acids. The germline V and J ends were trimmed by 6 bases and 4 bases, with 8 bases remaining between them. CDR1 and CDR2 (germline): KGHDR, SFDVKD. CDR3 sequence reads: CATSQGTYGYTF. CDR3 sequence (DNA): TGTGCCACCAGTCAAGGTACCTATGGCTACACCTTC.

The genes are TRBV20-1 and TRBJ1-4; 7 nucleotides agree with TRBD1. The germline gives CDR1 DFQATT, CDR2 SNEGSKA (reference sequence). The ends lost 2 bases at V and 7 bases at J; junction bases unmatched: 10. The CDR3 totals 15 residues. CDR3 protein: CSARSPGTDGEKLFF. The CDR3 DNA is TGCAGTGCTAGAAGTCCCGGGACAGATGGTGAAAAACTGTTTTTT.

This clonotype appeared a single time. The chain has TRBV20-1 and TRBJ1-5, with D uncertain. Trimming removed 3 bases from V and 2 bases from J, with 14 bases in between. This CDR3 comprises 15 residues. The V gene's germline CDR1 is DFQATT and CDR2 SNEGSKA (reference sequence). CDR3: CSARMRERGNQPQHF. CDR3 nucleotides: TGCAGTGCTAGGATGAGGGAGAGGGGCAATCAGCCCCAGCATTTT.

The chain is built from TRBV19 and TRBJ2-7; TRBD2 agrees at 12 bases. Per the germline V gene, CDR1 is LNHDA and CDR2 is SQIVND (reference sequence). V was pared by 4 bases and J by 4 bases, with 2 bases of the junction left unmatched. CDR3 length equals 14 residues. The CDR3 sequence is CASSRTSGMYEQYF. CDR3 coding DNA: TGTGCCAGTAGTAGGACTAGCGGGATGTACGAGCAGTACTTC.

The chain uses TRBV20-1 and TRBJ1-5, with D uncertain. Trimming took off 3 bases at V and 0 bases at J, with 6 bases between the two ends. CDR1 DFQATT and CDR2 SNEGSKA come from the germline V gene (reference sequence). This CDR3 is built from 13 residues. DNA of the CDR3: TGCAGTGCTAGCGGTTATAGCAATCAGCCCCAGCATTTT. The encoded protein is CSASGYSNQPQHF.

This chain joins TRBV20-1 and TRBJ1-5; no clear D gene. In germline, CDR1 is DFQATT, CDR2 SNEGSKA (reference sequence). V lost 5 bases to trimming and J lost 11 bases, with 19 bases between them. The CDR3 runs to 13 residues. The CDR3 reads CSAHRAPVKAQHF. CDR3 DNA: TGCAGTGCTCACCGGGCCCCAGTCAAGGCCCAGCATTTT.

The chain carries TRBV10-3 and TRBJ1-1; possible D gene TRBD1, 5 bases. CDR1 is ENHRY and CDR2 is SYGVKD in the germline V gene. V was shortened by 6 bases and J by 1 base, with 18 bases between the two germline ends. The CDR3 runs to 16 residues. The DNA of the CDR3 is TGTGCCATCAGCCCCGGGCCGGGGGAGGGGAACACTGAAGCTTTCTTT. Protein sequence: CAISPGPGEGNTEAFF.

CDR3 coding DNA: TGTGCCAGCAGTTCCCTCACAGGGGGGGCCACAGATACGCAGTATTTT. This codes for CASSSLTGGATDTQYF. The chain uses TRBV28 and TRBJ2-3; a weak D match, TRBD1 (8 bases). V gave up 4 bases and J gave up 2 bases, with 16 bases separating them. The CDR3 covers 16 residues. Germline V lookup: CDR1 MDHEN, CDR2 SYDVKM.

The V and J genes are TRBV20-1 and TRBJ2-2; D might be TRBD1 or TRBD2, each matching 5 bases. This CDR3 comprises 14 residues. With 5 bases removed from V and 6 bases from J, the gap between germline ends came to 16 bases. Germline V gives CDR1 DFQATT, CDR2 SNEGSKA (reference sequence). CDR3 nucleotide sequence: TGCAGTGCTTCTGGACACCGGGATTCCGGGGAGCTGTTTTTT. Translated, it gives CSASGHRDSGELFF.

CDR3 sequence reads: CSVEVGGQGETQYF. DNA of the CDR3: TGCAGCGTTGAAGTGGGGGGGCAGGGAGAGACCCAGTACTTC. This chain links TRBV29-1 with TRBJ2-5, with D possibly matching TRBD2 (7 bases). The CDR3 extends over 14 amino acids. The germline V gene encodes CDR1 SQVTM and CDR2 ANQGSEA. V was pared by 1 base and J by 4 bases, with 13 bases between.

The chain carries TRBV24-1 and TRBJ2-1; no clear D. The germline gives CDR1 KGHDR, CDR2 SFDVKD. CDR3 size: 12 residues. Trimming took off 3 bases at V and 4 bases at J, with 3 bases between the two ends. The CDR3 sequence: CATSDPYNEQFF. The DNA for the CDR3 is TGTGCCACCAGTGATCCTTACAATGAGCAGTTCTTC.

This chain uses TRBV29-1 with TRBJ2-7; maybe TRBD2 (7 bases). Between the trimmed V and J ends, which lost 7 bases and 6 bases, there was a span of 13 bases. Germline V gives CDR1 SQVTM, CDR2 ANQGSEA. This CDR3 comprises 11 residues. This chain's CDR3 is CSARGGAEQYF. Written as DNA, the CDR3 is TGCAGCGCCAGGGGAGGGGCCGAGCAGTACTTC.

The chain couples TRBV7-9 to TRBJ1-1; no clear D gene. The V gene lost 4 bases and the J gene lost 2 bases, with 2 bases spanning the gap. The CDR3 has 11 amino acids. Germline loops: CDR1 SEHNR, CDR2 FQNEAQ (reference sequence). The CDR3 is CASSSNTEAFF. The CDR3 DNA reads as TGTGCCAGCAGCTCTAACACTGAAGCTTTCTTT.

The genes are TRBV4-1 and TRBJ2-5; the match to TRBD1 covers 10 bases. Germline CDR1 and CDR2: MGHRA and YSYEKL. The CDR3 has 15 residues. V lost 6 bases, J lost 4 bases, and 8 bases stayed unmatched. In nucleotides, the CDR3 is TGCGCCAGCAGTGCACCCGGGACAGGGGCAGAGACCCAGTACTTC. Protein product: CASSAPGTGAETQYF.

The chain uses TRBV4-1 and TRBJ2-1, with D possibly TRBD2 on 5 matching bases. Deletions cut 1 base from V and 6 bases from J, with 7 bases between. This CDR3 is 13 amino acids long. The germline gives CDR1 MGHRA, CDR2 YSYEKL. CDR3 sequence: CASSQVEVNEQFF. The DNA of the CDR3 is TGCGCCAGCAGCCAAGTGGAGGTCAATGAGCAGTTCTTC.

J is TRBJ1-2 and V is TRBV29-1; TRBD1 matches 9 bases. The length of the CDR3 is 13 residues. The V and J ends lost 4 bases and 8 bases, in that order; junction bases with no gene match: 8. Per germline, CDR1 SQVTM and CDR2 ANQGSEA. The CDR3 sequence: CSVVAGTGKGYTF. The DNA for the CDR3 is TGCAGCGTTGTGGCCGGGACAGGGAAGGGCTACACCTTC.

This clonotype was counted once. The V gene is TRBV3-1, the J gene TRBJ2-1, with 9 positions matching TRBD2. V trimming: 4 bases; J trimming: 4 bases; junction bases outside the gene matches: 11. Germline lookup yields CDR1 LGHDT and CDR2 YNNKEL (reference sequence). CDR3 length equals 17 residues. CDR3 loop: CASSPHGGTSRYNEQFF. CDR3 nucleotides: TGTGCCAGCAGCCCTCATGGAGGGACTAGCAGATACAATGAGCAGTTCTTC.

The rearrangement joins TRBV25-1 to TRBJ1-4, with TRBD1 matching 7 bases. The CDR3 extends over 15 amino acids. The germline V gene encodes CDR1 MGHDK and CDR2 SYGVNS. V shed 3 bases, J shed 5 bases, and the junction held 6 bases outside the gene matches. CDR3 amino acids: CASSDWARGNEKLFF. In DNA, the CDR3 is TGTGCCAGCAGTGATTGGGCCAGGGGGAATGAAAAACTGTTTTTT.

This chain links TRBV27 with TRBJ1-4; D might be TRBD1 (5 bases). The ends were cut back, 2 bases at V and 7 bases at J, with 11 bases in the middle. The CDR3 covers 14 residues. Per germline, CDR1 MNHEY and CDR2 SMNVEV (reference sequence). CDR3 nucleotide sequence: TGTGCCAGCAGTTTACGCCAGGGAGCTGAAAAACTGTTTTTT. Translated, it gives CASSLRQGAEKLFF.